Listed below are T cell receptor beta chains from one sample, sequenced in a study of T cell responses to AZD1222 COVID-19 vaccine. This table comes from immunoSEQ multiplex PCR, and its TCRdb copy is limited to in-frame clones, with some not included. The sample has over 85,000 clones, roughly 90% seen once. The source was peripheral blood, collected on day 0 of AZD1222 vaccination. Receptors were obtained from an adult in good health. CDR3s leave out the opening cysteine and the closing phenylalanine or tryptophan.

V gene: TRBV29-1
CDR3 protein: SVAAGAGTEAF

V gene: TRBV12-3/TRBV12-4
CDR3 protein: ASSHQVNTEAF

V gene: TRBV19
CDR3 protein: ASSARDRGTSGANVLT

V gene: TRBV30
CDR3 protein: AWSVDPASGNTIY

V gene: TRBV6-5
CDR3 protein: ASSYSPRAQYEQY

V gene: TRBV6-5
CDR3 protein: ASSLRESGNTIY

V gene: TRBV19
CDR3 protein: ASSIDRRHLYEQY

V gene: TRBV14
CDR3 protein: ASSQSTGGGGTEAF

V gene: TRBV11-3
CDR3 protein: ASSLQAENTGELF

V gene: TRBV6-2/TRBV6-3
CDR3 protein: ASSYGQGSRSTDTQY

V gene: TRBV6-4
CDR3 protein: ASSIDFGAGELF

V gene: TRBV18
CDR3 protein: ASSPGQGQSQPQH

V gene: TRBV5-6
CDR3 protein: ASSSQQSSYEQY

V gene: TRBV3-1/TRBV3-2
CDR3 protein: ASSRRQGPYEQY

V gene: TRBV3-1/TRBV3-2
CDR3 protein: ASSHEGARTEAF

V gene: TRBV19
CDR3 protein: ASSTIDGPNSYEQY

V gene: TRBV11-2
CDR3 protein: AEGGASSYEQY

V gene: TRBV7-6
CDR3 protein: ASSLPVSGAREKLF

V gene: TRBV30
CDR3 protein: AWSVGGGSPYEQY

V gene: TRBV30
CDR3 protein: AWSAGDNQPQH

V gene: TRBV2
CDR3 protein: ASSISGTLNTGELF

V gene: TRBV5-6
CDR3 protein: ASSLGSWSGNTIY

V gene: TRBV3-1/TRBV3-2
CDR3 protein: ASSQDLETQY

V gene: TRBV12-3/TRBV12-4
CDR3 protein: ASISGVADTQY

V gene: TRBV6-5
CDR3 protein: ASMDRIYNSPLH

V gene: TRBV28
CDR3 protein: ASTLPGPREAEQF

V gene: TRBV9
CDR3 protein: ASREGEGNTGELF

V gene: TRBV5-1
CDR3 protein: ASSLEGVDRQPQH

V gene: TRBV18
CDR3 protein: ASSPPLTGEQF

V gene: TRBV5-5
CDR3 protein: ASSRAAGDNQPQH

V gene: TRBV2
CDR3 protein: ASRQGAEQF

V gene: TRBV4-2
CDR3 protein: ASSQDIAGNTGELF

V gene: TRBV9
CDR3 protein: ASSVGTGAEAF

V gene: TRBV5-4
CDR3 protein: ASSLGTGEKLF

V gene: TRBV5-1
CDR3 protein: ASSLGQGPDEQY

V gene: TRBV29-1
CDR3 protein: SVARPGSSGNTIY

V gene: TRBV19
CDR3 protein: ASSMRDNTEAF

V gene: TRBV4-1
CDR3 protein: ASSQAPTGGSGTQY

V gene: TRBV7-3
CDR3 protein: ASSLSGTSGDQTYEQY

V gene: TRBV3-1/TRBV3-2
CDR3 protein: ASSQEGGNQPQH

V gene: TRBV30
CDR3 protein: AWSIGETQY